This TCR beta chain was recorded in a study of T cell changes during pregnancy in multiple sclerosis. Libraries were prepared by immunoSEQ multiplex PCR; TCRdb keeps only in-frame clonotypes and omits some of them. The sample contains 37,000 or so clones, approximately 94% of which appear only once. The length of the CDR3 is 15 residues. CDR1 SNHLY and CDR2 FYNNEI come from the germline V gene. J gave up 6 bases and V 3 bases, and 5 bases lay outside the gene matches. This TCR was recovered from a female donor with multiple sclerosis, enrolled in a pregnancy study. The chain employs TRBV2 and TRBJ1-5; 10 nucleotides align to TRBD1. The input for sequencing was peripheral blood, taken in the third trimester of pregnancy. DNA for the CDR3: TGTGCCAGCAGTGATGTGCGGGACAGGGGTCAGCCCCAGCATTTT. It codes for CASSDVRDRGQPQHF. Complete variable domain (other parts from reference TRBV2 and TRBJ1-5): EPEVTQTPSHQVTQMGQEVILRCVPISNHLYFYWYRQILGQKVEFLVSFYNNEISEKSEIFDDQFSVERPDGSNFTLKIRSTKLEDSAMYFCASSDVRDRGQPQHFGDGTRLSIL.